These 12 T cell receptor beta chains originate from one sample sequenced in a study of identical twins. In TCRdb, the 5' RACE reads were re-called with MiXCR into one record per CDR3 protein. Here the sample spans about 690,000 distinct CDR3 sequences, 5.5% to 7.5% being singletons. Sequencing was performed on naive T cells sorted from blood. The receptors were sampled from a man between 18 and 35 years old in good health.

The table lists this clonotype with many counts. This sequence joins TRBV21-1 and TRBJ1-5; the table's TRBD1 call for D was not verified on the DNA. TRBV21-1 is listed as a pseudogene. The CDR3 runs 15 residues. The CDR3 DNA is TGTGCCAGCAGCAAAGACAGGGATGGCAATCAGCCCCAGCATTTT. It yields the protein CASSKDRDGNQPQHF.

The table lists this clonotype with many counts. This chain uses TRBV20-1 with TRBJ2-1; 8 nucleotides line up with TRBD2. Germline V gene lookup returns CDR1 DFQATT and CDR2 SNEGSKA (reference sequence). V dropped 4 bases and J dropped 4; count of bases not matched to a gene: 6. This CDR3 region has 14 residues. Here the CDR3 reads CSATHGLAYNEQFF. CDR3 sequence (DNA): TGCAGTGCTACCCATGGACTAGCTTACAATGAGCAGTTCTTC.

The sample holds many counts of this clonotype. The chain couples TRBV2 to TRBJ2-1; 10 positions agree with TRBD1. V lost 7 bases and J lost 7; bases outside the gene matches: 10. The germline V gene encodes CDR1 SNHLY and CDR2 FYNNEI. This CDR3 is built from 15 residues. The CDR3 DNA sequence: TGTGCCAGCACTCAGCAGGGACAGGGGTGGAATGAGCAGTTCTTC. Protein sequence: CASTQQGQGWNEQFF.

This clonotype has a handful of counts. The chain joins TRBV9 to TRBJ2-3, with a possible D match to TRBD2 (6 bases). V was clipped by 7 bases and J by 0 bases, with 15 bases between them. This CDR3 comprises 15 residues. The germline CDR1 and CDR2 sequences are SGDLS and YYNGEE. For the CDR3, the DNA is TGTGCCAGCGACAAAGGAGGGACTAGCACAGATACGCAGTATTTT. Its protein is CASDKGGTSTDTQYF.

This clonotype was picked up many times. The chain employs TRBV20-1 and TRBJ2-1, with D possibly TRBD2 on 5 matching bases. The CDR3 spans 14 residues. The germline CDR1 and CDR2 sequences are DFQATT and SNEGSKA (reference sequence). V was pared by 5 bases and J by 5 bases, with 16 bases between. The DNA for the CDR3 is TGCAGTGCTCTTCAACGGACTGGGAACAATGAGCAGTTCTTC. Its translation is CSALQRTGNNEQFF.

This clonotype occurred many times. V is TRBV6-2 or TRBV6-3 and J is TRBJ2-1; D is uncertain. Germline-derived CDR1 and CDR2 are MNHEY and SVGEGT. The V gene lost 4 bases and the J gene lost 12 bases, with 10 bases spanning the gap. The CDR3 sequence is 11 residues long. CDR3 sequence reads: CASSSTPGQFF. In DNA form, the CDR3 reads TGTGCCAGCAGTTCCACCCCGGGGCAGTTCTTC.

This clonotype was picked up many times. V gene TRBV6-1 combines with J gene TRBJ1-2; D remains unclear. CDR3 length: 15 residues. Trimming removed 6 bases from V and 7 bases from J, with 21 bases in between. Germline CDR1 and CDR2: MNHNS and SASEGT. This CDR3 reads CASRESAVGGFGYTF. CDR3 coding DNA: TGTGCCAGCAGAGAGTCGGCAGTGGGCGGATTTGGCTACACCTTC.

In this sample, this clonotype turned up many times. The CDR3 reads CSAGGGSYEQYF. CDR3 DNA: TGCAGCGCCGGTGGCGGGTCCTACGAGCAGTACTTC. The chain uses TRBV29-1 and TRBJ2-7; TRBD2 might be the D (5 bases). Between the trimmed V and J ends, which lost 7 bases and 1 base, there was a span of 11 bases. Germline V gene data show CDR1 as SQVTM and CDR2 as ANQGSEA. This CDR3 is built from 12 residues.

This chain connects TRBV7-6 to TRBJ2-5, with D hard to call. Trimming stripped 5 bases from V and 5 bases from J, with 12 bases between. The germline V gene encodes CDR1 SGHVS and CDR2 FNYEAQ. CDR3 length: 13 residues. The CDR3 DNA reads as TGTGCCAGCAGCGGACGTGGGAAGGAGACCCAGTACTTC. It encodes CASSGRGKETQYF.

Remarks on this clonotype: A much larger clone differs by one base, so this may be a read error. The chain uses TRBV5-1 and TRBJ2-1, with 9 bases matching TRBD2. The CDR3 runs 15 residues. From germline, CDR1 is SGHRS and CDR2 YFSETQ. V shed 1 base, J shed 7 bases, and the junction held 6 bases outside the gene matches. CDR3 sequence reads: CASSLPAGGRNEQFF. CDR3 nucleotide sequence: TGCGCCAGCAGCTTGCCCGCGGGAGGGCGTAATGAGCAGTTCTTC.

The chain links TRBV7-9 to TRBJ2-3, with D unresolved. The CDR3 runs 15 residues. Germline CDR1 and CDR2: SEHNR and FQNEAQ (reference sequence). Trimming shortened V by 4 bases and J by 3 bases, and 14 bases separated the two germline ends. The CDR3 sequence is CASSSAGHGTDTQYF. CDR3 bases: TGTGCCAGCAGCTCCGCTGGGCATGGAACAGATACGCAGTATTTT. Using reference TRBV7-9 and TRBJ2-3 for the parts outside the CDR3, the full variable domain is DTGVSQNPRHKITKRGQNVTFRCDPISEHNRLYWYRQTLGQGPEFLTYFQNEAQLEKSRLLSDRFSAERPKGSFSTLEIQRTEQGDSAMYLCASSSAGHGTDTQYFGPGTRLTVL.

This clonotype has a handful of counts. The chain is built from TRBV7-6 and TRBJ2-7, with 16 bases that match TRBD2. Looked up from germline, CDR1 is SGHVS and CDR2 is FNYEAQ. The CDR3 length is 15 residues. The V and J ends lost 4 bases and 7 bases, in that order; junction bases with no gene match: 4. CDR3 sequence: CASSSGLAGGQEQYF. The DNA of the CDR3 is TGTGCCAGCAGCTCGGGACTAGCGGGAGGGCAAGAGCAGTACTTC.